The following is a TCR beta chain sequence with its context. The sample is drawn from a study of shared T cell receptors in the human thymus. Here immunoSEQ multiplex PCR was the method, and the copy in TCRdb shows in-frame clones only, minus some. This sample has 700,000 or so clones, with approximately 85% found just once. This CDR3 contains 18 residues. CDR1 and CDR2 from the germline V gene are SGDLS and YYNGEE. Trimming stripped 0 bases from V and 12 bases from J, with 25 bases between. The sample also formed part of further work on human thymus T cells. That paper states: Resections obtained during corrective heart surgery supplied the thymus tissue. Gene usage (both V and J) appeared biased in thymic and blood repertoires. What related research reported was that thymic repertoires overlapped highly among unrelated individuals.

This chain links TRBV9 with TRBJ1-6; D unresolved. The material sequenced was thymocytes. The TCR comes from a girl in the first two years of life with a congenital heart defect. The CDR3 DNA follows: TGTGCCAGCAGCGTAGTGAGTCTTTCACACCAGGTTTTGGGACCCCTCCACTTT. It encodes CASSVVSLSHQVLGPLHF.